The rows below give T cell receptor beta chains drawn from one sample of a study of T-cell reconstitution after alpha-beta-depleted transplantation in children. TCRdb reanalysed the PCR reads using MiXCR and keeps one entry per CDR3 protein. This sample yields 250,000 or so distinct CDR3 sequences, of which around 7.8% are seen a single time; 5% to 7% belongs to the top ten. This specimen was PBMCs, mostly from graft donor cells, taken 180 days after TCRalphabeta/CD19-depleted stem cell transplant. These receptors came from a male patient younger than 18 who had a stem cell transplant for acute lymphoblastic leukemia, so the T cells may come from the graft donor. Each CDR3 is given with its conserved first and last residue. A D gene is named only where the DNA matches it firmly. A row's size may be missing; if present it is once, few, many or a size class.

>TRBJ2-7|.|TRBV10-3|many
CAISLDRTGGFGYEQYF
TGTGCCATCAGCCTGGACAGGACGGGGGGTTTCGGCTACGAGCAGTACTTC
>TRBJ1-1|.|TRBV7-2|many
CASSLAGPTEAWRWATEAFF
TGTGCCAGCAGCTTAGCTGGTCCCACGGAGGCCTGGAGGTGGGCCACTGAAGCTTTCTTT
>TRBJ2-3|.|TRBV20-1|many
CSARSSDTDTQYF
TGCAGTGCTAGGTCCAGCGACACAGATACGCAGTATTTT
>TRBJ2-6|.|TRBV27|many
CASSLYQGISFSGANVLTF
TGTGCCAGCAGTTTATATCAGGGGATTAGTTTCTCTGGGGCCAACGTCCTGACTTTC
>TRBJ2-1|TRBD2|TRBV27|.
CASSLLGLTSGYNEQFF
TGTGCCAGCAGTTTATTAGGTTTAACTAGCGGATACAATGAGCAGTTCTTC
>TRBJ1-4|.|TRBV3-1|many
CASRQNEKLFF
TGTGCCAGCAGACAGAATGAAAAACTGTTTTTT
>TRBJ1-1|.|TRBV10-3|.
CAISESGSVTEAFF
TGTGCCATCAGTGAGTCGGGCAGCGTCACTGAAGCTTTCTTT
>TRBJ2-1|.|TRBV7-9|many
CASSTGTHLKFF
TGTGCCAGCAGCACCGGGACTCATCTTAAGTTCTTC
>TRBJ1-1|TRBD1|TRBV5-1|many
CASSLRGTGMVNTEAFF
TGCGCCAGCAGCCTCCGAGGGACAGGGATGGTGAACACTGAAGCTTTCTTT
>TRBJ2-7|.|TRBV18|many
CASSPLGQTYEQYF
TGTGCCAGCTCACCACTAGGACAGACCTACGAGCAGTACTTC
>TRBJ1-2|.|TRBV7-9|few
CASSSHGAGHYGYTF
TGTGCCAGCAGCTCCCACGGGGCCGGGCACTATGGCTACACCTTC
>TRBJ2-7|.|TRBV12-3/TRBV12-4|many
CASRFGGSSYEQYF
TGTGCCAGCCGTTTTGGAGGCAGCTCCTACGAGCAGTACTTC
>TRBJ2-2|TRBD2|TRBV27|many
CASSLAGEGGELFF
TGTGCCAGCAGTTTAGCGGGGGAGGGCGGGGAGCTGTTTTTT
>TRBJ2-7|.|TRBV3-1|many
CASSQDRRNEQYF
TGTGCCAGCAGCCAAGATCGAAGGAACGAGCAGTACTTC
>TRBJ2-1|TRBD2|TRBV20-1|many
CSATQRETLGEQFF
TGCAGTGCCACCCAGCGGGAGACGCTCGGTGAGCAGTTCTTC
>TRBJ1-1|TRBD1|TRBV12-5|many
CASGPHRTGLNTEAFF
TGTGCTAGTGGTCCGCACCGGACAGGCTTGAACACTGAAGCTTTCTTT
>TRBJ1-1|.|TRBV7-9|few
CASSLGRQMDTEAFF
TGTGCCAGCAGCTTAGGGCGGCAGATGGACACTGAAGCTTTCTTT
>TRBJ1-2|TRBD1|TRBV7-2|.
CASSLDRGRHGYTF
TGTGCCAGCAGCTTAGACAGGGGGCGGCATGGCTACACCTTC
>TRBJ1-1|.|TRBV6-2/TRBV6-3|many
CASSYYMNTEAFF
TGTGCCAGCAGTTACTACATGAACACTGAAGCTTTCTTT
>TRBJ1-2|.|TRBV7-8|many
CASSTRRGGDGYTF
TGTGCCAGCAGCACGCGACGGGGCGGCGATGGCTACACCTTC
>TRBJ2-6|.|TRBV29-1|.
CSVGGGTGANVLTF
TGCAGCGTAGGGGGGGGGACTGGGGCCAACGTCCTGACTTTC
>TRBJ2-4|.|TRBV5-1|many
CASSLRVGNIQYF
TGCGCCAGCAGCTTGAGGGTCGGAAACATTCAGTACTTC